This TCR beta chain emerged from a study of cytomegalovirus exposure and HLA in healthy donors. Study conclusions and caveats: In a later analysis, V- and J-gene trimming of beta chains associated with a DCLRE1C missense variant, replicated independently.

Both 60 Vbeta primers and 13 Jbeta primers went into the PCR. Assay used: immunoSEQ multiplex PCR; TCRdb lists only in-frame clones, some missing. In the table there are 150,000 to 200,000 clones, 60% to 80% of which are singletons. About this clone: The antigen remains unidentified.

The CDR3 totals 13 residues. V gave up 4 bases and J gave up 5 bases; unmatched junction bases: 3. CDR1 is SNHLY, CDR2 FYNNEI, per germline. Sequencing was performed on PBMCs. This sequence originates from a woman aged 45 to 65 in good health and CMV-seropositive. The chain has TRBV2 and TRBJ2-5, with 8 positions matching TRBD1. The CDR3 protein is CASSGTGIETQYF. The CDR3 DNA is TGTGCCAGCAGTGGGACAGGGATCGAGACCCAGTACTTC.